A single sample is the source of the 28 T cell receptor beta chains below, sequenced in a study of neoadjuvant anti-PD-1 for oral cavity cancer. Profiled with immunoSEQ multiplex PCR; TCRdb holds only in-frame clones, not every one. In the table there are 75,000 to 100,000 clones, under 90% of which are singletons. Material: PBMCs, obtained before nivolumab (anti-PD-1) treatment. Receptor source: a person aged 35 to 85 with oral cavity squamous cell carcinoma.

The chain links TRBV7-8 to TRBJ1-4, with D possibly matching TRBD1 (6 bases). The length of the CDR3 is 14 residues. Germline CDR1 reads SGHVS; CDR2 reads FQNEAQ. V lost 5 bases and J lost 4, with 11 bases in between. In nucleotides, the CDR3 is TGTGCCAGCAGCACAGGACAGTTTAATGAAAAACTGTTTTTT. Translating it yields CASSTGQFNEKLFF. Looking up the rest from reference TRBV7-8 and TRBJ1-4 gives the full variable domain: GAGVSQSPRYKVAKRGQDVALRCDPISGHVSLFWYQQALGQGPEFLTYFQNEAQLDKSGLPSDRFFAERPEGSVSTLKIQRTQQEDSAVYLCASSTGQFNEKLFFGSGTQLSVL.

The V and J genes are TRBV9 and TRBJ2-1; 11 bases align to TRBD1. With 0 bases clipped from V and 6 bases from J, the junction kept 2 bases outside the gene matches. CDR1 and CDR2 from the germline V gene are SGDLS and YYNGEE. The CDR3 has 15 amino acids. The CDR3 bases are TGTGCCAGCAGCGTAGGGGGACAGGGGGTCAATGAGCAGTTCTTC. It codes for CASSVGGQGVNEQFF.

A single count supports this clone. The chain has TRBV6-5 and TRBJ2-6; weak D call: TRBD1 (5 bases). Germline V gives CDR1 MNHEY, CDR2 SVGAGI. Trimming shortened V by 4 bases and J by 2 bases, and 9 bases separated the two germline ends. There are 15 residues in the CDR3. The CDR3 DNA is TGTGCCAGCAGTTGGACACACCCTGGGGCCAACGTCCTGACTTTC. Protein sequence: CASSWTHPGANVLTF.

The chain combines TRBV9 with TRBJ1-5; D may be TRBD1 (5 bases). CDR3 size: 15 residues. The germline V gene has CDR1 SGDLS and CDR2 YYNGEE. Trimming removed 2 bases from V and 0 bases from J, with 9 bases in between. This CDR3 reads CASSVEGNSNQPQHF. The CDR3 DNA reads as TGTGCCAGCAGCGTCGAGGGGAATAGCAATCAGCCCCAGCATTTT. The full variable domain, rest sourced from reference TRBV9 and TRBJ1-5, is DSGVTQTPKHLITATGQRVTLRCSPRSGDLSVYWYQQSLDQGLQFLIQYYNGEERAKGNILERFSAQQFPDLHSELNLSSLELGDSALYFCASSVEGNSNQPQHFGDGTRLSIL.

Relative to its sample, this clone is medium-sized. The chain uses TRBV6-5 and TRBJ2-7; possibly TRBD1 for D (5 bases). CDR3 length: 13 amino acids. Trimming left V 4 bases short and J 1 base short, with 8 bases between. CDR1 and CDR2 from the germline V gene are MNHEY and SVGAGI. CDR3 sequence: CASSWRQSYEQYF. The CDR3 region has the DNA TGTGCCAGCAGTTGGCGACAGTCCTACGAGCAGTACTTC.

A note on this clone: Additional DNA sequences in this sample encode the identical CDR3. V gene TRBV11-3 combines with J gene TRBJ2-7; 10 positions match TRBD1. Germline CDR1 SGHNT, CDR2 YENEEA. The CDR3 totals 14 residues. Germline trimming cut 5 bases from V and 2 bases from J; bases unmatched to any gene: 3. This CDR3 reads CASSRDRGTYEQYF. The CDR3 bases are TGTGCCAGCAGCCGGGACAGGGGTACCTACGAGCAGTACTTC.

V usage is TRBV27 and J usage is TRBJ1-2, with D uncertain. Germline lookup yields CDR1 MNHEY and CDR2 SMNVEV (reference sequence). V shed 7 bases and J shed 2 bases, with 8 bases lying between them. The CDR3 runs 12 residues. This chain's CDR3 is CASKQGNYGYTF. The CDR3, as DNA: TGTGCCAGCAAACAAGGGAACTATGGCTACACCTTC.

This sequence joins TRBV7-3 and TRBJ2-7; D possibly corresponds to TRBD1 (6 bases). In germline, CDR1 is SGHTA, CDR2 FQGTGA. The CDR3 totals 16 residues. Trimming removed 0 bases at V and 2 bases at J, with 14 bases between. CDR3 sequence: CASSLTKTSGAYEQYF. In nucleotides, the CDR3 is TGTGCCAGCAGCTTAACAAAGACGTCAGGGGCCTACGAGCAGTACTTC.

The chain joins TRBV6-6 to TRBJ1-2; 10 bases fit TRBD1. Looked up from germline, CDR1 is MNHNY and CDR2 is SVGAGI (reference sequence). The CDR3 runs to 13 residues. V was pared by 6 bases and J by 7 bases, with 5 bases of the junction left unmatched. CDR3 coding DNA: TGTGCCAGCAGCCCCGGGACAGGGGTTGGCTACACCTTC. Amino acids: CASSPGTGVGYTF.

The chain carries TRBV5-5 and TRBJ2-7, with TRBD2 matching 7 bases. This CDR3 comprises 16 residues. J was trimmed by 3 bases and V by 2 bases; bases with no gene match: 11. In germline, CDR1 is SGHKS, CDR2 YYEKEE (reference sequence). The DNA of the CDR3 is TGTGCCAGCAGCTTCGGCCGGGGGGTAGCGGGCTACGAGCAGTACTTC. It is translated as CASSFGRGVAGYEQYF.

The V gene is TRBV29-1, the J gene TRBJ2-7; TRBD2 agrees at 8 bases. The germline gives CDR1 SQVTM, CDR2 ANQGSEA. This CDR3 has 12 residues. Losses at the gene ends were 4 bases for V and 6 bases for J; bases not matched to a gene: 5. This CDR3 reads CSVVSGGPEQYF. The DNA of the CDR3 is TGCAGCGTTGTGAGCGGGGGACCCGAGCAGTACTTC.

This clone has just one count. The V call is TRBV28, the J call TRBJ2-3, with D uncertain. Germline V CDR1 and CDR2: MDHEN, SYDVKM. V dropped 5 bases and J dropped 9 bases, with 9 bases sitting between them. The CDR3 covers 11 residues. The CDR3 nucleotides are TGTGCCAGCAGTAGGAGAGCCACGCAGTATTTT. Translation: CASSRRATQYF. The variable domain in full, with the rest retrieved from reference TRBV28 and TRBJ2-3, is DVKVTQSSRYLVKRTGEKVFLECVQDMDHENMFWYRQDPGLGLRLIYFSYDVKMKEKGDIPEGYSVSREKKERFSLILESASTNQTSMYLCASSRRATQYFGPGTRLTVL.

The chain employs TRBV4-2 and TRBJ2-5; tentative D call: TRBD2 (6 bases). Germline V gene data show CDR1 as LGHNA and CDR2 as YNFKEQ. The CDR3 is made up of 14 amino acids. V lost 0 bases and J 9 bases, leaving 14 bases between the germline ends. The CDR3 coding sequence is TGTGCCAGCAGCCAAGAAGAGGGACTCTTCCCCCAGTACTTC. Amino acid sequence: CASSQEEGLFPQYF.

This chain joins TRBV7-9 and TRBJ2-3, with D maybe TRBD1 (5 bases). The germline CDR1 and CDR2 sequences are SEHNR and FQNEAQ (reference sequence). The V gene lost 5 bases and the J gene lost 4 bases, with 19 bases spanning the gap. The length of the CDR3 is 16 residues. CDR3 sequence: CASSPRGAGGADTQYF. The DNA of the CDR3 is TGTGCCAGCAGCCCCCGTGGGGCTGGCGGAGCAGATACGCAGTATTTT. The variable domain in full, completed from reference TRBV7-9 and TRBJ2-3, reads DTGVSQNPRHKITKRGQNVTFRCDPISEHNRLYWYRQTLGQGPEFLTYFQNEAQLEKSRLLSDRFSAERPKGSFSTLEIQRTEQGDSAMYLCASSPRGAGGADTQYFGPGTRLTVL.

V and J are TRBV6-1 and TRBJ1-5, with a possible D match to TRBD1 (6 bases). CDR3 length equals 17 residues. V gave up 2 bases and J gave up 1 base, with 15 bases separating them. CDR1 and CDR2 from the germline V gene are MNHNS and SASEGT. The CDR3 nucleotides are TGTGCCAGCAGTGAAAGCGTCAGGGGAACGAGCAATCAGCCCCAGCATTTT. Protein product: CASSESVRGTSNQPQHF.

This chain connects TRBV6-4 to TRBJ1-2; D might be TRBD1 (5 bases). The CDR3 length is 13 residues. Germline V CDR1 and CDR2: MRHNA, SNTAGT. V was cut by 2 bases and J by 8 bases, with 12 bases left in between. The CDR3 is CASSDDQGFGYTF. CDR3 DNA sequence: TGTGCCAGCAGTGACGATCAGGGTTTCGGCTACACCTTC.

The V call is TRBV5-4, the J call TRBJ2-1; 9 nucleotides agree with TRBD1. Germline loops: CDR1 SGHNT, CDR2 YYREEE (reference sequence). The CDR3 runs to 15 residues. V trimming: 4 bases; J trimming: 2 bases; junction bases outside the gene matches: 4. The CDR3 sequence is CASSTGGLTYNEQFF. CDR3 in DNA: TGTGCCAGCAGCACAGGGGGCTTAACCTACAATGAGCAGTTCTTC.

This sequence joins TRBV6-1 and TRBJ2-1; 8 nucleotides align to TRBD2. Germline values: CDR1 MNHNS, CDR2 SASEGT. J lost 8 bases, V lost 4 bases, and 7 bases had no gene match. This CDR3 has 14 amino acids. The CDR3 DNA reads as TGTGCCAGCAGTGCCAGCGGGAGTATCCATGAGCAGTTCTTC. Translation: CASSASGSIHEQFF.

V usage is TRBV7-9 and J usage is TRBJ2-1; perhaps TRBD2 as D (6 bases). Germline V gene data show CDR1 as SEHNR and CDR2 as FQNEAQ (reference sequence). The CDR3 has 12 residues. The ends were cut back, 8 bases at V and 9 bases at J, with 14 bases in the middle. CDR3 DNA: TGTGCCAGCTGGCGAGCCGGGGGTGAGCAGTTCTTC. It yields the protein CASWRAGGEQFF.

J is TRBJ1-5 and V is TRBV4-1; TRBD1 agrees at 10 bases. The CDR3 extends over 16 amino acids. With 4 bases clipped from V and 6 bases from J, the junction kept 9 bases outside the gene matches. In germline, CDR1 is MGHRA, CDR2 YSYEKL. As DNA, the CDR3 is TGCGCCAGCAGCCGAGGACAGGGGGGGGGTGGTCAGCCCCAGCATTTT. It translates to CASSRGQGGGGQPQHF.

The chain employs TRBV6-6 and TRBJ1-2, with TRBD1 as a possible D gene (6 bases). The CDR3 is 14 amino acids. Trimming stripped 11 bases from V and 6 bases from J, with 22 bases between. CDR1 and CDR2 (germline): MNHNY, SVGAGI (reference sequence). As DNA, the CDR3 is TGTGCCTTCTCCTCGACGGGGGCTATGGATGGCTACACCTTC. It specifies CAFSSTGAMDGYTF.

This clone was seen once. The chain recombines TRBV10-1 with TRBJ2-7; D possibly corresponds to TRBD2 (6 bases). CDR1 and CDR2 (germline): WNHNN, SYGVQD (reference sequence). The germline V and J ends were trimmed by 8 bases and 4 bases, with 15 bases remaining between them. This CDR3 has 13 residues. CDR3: CASSEGYGYEQYF. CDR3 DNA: TGCGCCAGCTCGGAGGGCTACGGGTACGAGCAGTACTTC.

The CDR3 region is CAISTGFGTNEKLFF. The CDR3 DNA is TGTGCCATCTCGACAGGGTTTGGGACTAATGAAAAACTGTTTTTT. The chain is built from TRBV28 and TRBJ1-4; the match to TRBD1 covers 7 bases. The germline V gene encodes CDR1 MDHEN and CDR2 SYDVKM. The length of the CDR3 is 15 residues. Trimming took 10 bases from V and 2 from J; bases not matched to a gene: 10.

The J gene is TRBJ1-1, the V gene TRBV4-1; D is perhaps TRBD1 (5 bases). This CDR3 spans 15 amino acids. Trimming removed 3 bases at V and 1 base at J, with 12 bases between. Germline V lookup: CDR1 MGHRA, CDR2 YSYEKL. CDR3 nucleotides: TGCGCCAGCAGCCACCCGTTGGGGGAGAACACTGAAGCTTTCTTT. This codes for CASSHPLGENTEAFF.

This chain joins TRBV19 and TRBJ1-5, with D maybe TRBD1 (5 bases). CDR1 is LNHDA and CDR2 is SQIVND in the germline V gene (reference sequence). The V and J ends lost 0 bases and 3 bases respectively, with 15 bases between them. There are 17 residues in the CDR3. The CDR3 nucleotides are TGTGCCAGTAGTATAGACGGTCCAGGAGGGGACAATCAGCCCCAGCATTTT. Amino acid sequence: CASSIDGPGGDNQPQHF.

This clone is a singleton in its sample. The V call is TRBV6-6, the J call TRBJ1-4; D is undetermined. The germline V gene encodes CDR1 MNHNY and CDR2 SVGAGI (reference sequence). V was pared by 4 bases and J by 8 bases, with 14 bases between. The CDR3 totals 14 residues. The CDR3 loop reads CASSSPSLGEKLFF. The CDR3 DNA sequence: TGTGCCAGCAGTTCCCCTAGTTTGGGGGAAAAACTGTTTTTT.

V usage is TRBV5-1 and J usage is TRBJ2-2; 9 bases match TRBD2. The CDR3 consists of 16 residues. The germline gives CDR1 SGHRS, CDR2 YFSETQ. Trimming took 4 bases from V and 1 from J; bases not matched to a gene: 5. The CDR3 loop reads CASSNLLAGNTGELFF. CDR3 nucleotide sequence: TGCGCCAGCAGCAATCTACTAGCGGGGAACACCGGGGAGCTGTTTTTT.

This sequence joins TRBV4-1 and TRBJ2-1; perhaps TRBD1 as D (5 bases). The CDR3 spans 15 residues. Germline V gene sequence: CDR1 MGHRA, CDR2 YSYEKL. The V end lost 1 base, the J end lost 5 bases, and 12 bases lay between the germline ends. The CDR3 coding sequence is TGCGCCAGCAGCCAAGCCCAGGGATCGAACAATGAGCAGTTCTTC. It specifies CASSQAQGSNNEQFF.